The T cell receptor (beta chain) described here comes from a study of T cell changes during pregnancy in multiple sclerosis. Trimming left V 5 bases short and J 2 bases short, with 17 bases between. The CDR3 length is 16 residues. CDR1 is PRHDT and CDR2 is FYEKMQ in the germline V gene (reference sequence). Some clones are missing from TCRdb's copy, which holds only in-frame ones; the method was immunoSEQ multiplex PCR. The sample has 50,000 to 60,000 clones, about nine tenths seen once. The source material was CD4+ T cells from peripheral blood mononuclear cells, sampled in the second trimester of pregnancy. The source of this sequence is a female donor with multiple sclerosis, enrolled in a pregnancy study. The chain uses TRBV13 and TRBJ2-3; weak D call: TRBD1 (5 bases). The CDR3 DNA reads TGTGCCAGCAGCCCAGGGATGCGAATGAACACAGATACGCAGTATTTT. It codes for CASSPGMRMNTDTQYF. Full variable domain (remainder filled in from reference TRBV13 and TRBJ2-3): AAGVIQSPRHLIKEKRETATLKCYPIPRHDTVYWYQQGPGQDPQFLISFYEKMQSDKGSIPDRFSAQQFSDYHSELNMSSLELGDSALYFCASSPGMRMNTDTQYFGPGTRLTVL.